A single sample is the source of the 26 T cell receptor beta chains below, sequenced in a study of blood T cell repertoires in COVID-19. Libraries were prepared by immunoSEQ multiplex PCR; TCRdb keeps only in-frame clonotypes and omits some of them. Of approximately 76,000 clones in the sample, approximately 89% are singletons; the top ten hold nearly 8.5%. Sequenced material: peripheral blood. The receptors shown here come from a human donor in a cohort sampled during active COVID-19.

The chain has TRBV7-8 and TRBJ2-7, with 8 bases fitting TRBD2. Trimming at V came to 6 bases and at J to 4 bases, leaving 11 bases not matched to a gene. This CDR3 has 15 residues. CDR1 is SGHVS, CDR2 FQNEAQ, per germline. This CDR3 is CASSVVAGQFYEQYF. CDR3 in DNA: TGTGCCAGCAGTGTCGTAGCGGGACAATTTTACGAGCAGTACTTC. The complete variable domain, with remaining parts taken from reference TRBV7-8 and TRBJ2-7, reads GAGVSQSPRYKVAKRGQDVALRCDPISGHVSLFWYQQALGQGPEFLTYFQNEAQLDKSGLPSDRFFAERPEGSVSTLKIQRTQQEDSAVYLCASSVVAGQFYEQYFGPGTRLTVT.

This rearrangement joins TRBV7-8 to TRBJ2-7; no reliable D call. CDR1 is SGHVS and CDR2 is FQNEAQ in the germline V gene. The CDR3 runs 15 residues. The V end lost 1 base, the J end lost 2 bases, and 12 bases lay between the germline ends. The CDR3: CASSLGRPRTYEQYF. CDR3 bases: TGTGCCAGCAGCTTAGGGCGGCCGAGAACCTACGAGCAGTACTTC.

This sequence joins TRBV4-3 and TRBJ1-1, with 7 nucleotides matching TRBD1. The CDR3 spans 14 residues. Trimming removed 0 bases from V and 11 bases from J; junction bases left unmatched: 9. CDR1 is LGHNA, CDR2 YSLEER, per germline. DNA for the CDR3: TGCGCCAGCAGCCAAGATTGGAGGGGGCTCGAGGCTTTCTTT. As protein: CASSQDWRGLEAFF.

CDR3 residues: CASTVGGYEQYF. DNA for the CDR3: TGTGCCAGCACAGTCGGGGGATACGAGCAGTACTTC. The genes are TRBV6-5 and TRBJ2-7; weak D call: TRBD2 (6 bases). The CDR3 totals 12 residues. V was clipped by 7 bases and J by 4 bases, with 11 bases between them. Germline CDR1 reads MNHEY; CDR2 reads SVGAGI.

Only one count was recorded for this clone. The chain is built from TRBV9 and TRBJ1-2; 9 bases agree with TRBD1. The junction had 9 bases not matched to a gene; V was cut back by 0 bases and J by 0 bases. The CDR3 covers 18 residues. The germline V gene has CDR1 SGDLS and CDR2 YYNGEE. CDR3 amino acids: CASSVGRDRAGANYGYTF. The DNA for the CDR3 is TGTGCCAGCAGCGTAGGAAGGGACAGGGCCGGAGCTAACTATGGCTACACCTTC.

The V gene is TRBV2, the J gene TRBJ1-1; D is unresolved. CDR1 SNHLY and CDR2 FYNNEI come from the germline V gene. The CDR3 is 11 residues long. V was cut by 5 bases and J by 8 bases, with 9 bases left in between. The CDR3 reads CASSRGSEAFF. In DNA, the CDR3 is TGTGCCAGCAGTCGCGGGTCCGAAGCTTTCTTT.

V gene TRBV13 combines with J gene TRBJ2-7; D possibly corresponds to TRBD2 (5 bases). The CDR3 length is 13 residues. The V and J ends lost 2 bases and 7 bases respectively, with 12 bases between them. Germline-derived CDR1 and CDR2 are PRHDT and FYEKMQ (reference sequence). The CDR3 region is CASSLQVWREQYF. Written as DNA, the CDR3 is TGTGCCAGCAGCTTACAGGTTTGGAGGGAGCAGTACTTC. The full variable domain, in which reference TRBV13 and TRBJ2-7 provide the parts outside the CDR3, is AAGVIQSPRHLIKEKRETATLKCYPIPRHDTVYWYQQGPGQDPQFLISFYEKMQSDKGSIPDRFSAQQFSDYHSELNMSSLELGDSALYFCASSLQVWREQYFGPGTRLTVT.

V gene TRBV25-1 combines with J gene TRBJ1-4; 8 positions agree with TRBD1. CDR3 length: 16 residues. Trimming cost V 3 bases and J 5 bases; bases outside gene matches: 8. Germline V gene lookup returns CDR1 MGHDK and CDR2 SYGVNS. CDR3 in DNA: TGTGCCAGCAGTGACGTCTCCGGGACAGGCAATGAAAAACTGTTTTTT. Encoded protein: CASSDVSGTGNEKLFF.

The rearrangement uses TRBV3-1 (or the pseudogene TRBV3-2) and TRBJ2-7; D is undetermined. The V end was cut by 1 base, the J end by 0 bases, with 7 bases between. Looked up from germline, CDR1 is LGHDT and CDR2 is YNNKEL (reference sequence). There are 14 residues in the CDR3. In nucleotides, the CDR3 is TGTGCCAGCAGCCAAGGGCGGATCTCCTACGAGCAGTACTTC. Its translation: CASSQGRISYEQYF.

The CDR3 nucleotides read TGTGCCATCAGTGTTAGGGGGGAGGGGTCACCCCTCCACTTT. Its protein product is CAISVRGEGSPLHF. The J gene is TRBJ1-6, the V gene TRBV10-3, with a weak D call TRBD1 (6 bases). Trimming took off 4 bases at V and 10 bases at J, with 14 bases between the two ends. The CDR3 is 14 amino acids. Germline CDR1 and CDR2: ENHRY and SYGVKD.

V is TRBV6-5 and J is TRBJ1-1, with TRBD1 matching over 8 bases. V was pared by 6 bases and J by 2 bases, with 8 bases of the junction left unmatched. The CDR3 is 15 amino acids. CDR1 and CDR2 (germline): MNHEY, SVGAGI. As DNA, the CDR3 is TGTGCCAGCAGCCCCGGGACAGGCCCCAACACTGAAGCTTTCTTT. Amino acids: CASSPGTGPNTEAFF.

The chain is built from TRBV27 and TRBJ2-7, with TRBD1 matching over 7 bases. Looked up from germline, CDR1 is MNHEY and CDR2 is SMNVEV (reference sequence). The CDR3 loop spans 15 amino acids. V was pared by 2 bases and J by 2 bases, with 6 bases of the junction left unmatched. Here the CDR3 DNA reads TGTGCCAGCAGTTTAACCGGGACAGTAGCCTACGAGCAGTACTTC. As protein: CASSLTGTVAYEQYF.

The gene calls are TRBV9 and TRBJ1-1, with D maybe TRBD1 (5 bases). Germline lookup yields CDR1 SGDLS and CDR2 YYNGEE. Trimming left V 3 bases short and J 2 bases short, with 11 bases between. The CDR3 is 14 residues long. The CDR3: CASSGTGFNTEAFF. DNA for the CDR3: TGTGCCAGCAGCGGAACAGGCTTTAACACTGAAGCTTTCTTT.

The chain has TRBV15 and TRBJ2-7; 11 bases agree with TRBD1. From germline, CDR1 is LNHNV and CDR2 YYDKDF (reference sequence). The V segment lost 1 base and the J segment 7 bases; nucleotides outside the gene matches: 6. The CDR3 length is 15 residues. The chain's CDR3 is CATSRGDRGIGEQYF. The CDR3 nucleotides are TGTGCCACCAGCAGAGGGGACAGGGGGATTGGTGAGCAGTACTTC.

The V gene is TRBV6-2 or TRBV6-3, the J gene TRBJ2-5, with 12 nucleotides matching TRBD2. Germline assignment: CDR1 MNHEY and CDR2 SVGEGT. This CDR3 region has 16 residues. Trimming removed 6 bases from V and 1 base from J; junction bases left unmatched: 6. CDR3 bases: TGTGCCAGCAGCCCTACTAGCGGGGGGACCCAAGAGACCCAGTACTTC. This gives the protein CASSPTSGGTQETQYF.

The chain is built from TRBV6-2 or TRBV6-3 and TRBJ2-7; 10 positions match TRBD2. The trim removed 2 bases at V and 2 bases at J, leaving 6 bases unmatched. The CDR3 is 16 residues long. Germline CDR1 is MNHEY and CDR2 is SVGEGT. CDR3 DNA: TGTGCCAGCAGTTACACCATGAGCGGGGGGGCCTACGAGCAGTACTTC. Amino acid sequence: CASSYTMSGGAYEQYF.

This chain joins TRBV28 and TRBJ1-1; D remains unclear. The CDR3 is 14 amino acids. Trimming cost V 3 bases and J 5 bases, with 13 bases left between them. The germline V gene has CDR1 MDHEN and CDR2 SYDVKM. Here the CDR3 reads CASSLEAPGTEAFF. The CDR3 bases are TGTGCCAGCAGTTTGGAAGCCCCGGGGACTGAAGCTTTCTTT.

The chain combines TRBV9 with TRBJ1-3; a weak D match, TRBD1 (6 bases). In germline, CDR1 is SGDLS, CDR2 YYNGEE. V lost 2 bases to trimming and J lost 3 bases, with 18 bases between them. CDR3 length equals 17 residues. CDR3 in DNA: TGTGCCAGCAGCGTTTACCCCACAGGGAGGGGTGGAAACACCATATATTTT. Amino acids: CASSVYPTGRGGNTIYF. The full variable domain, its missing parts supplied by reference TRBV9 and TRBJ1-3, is DSGVTQTPKHLITATGQRVTLRCSPRSGDLSVYWYQQSLDQGLQFLIQYYNGEERAKGNILERFSAQQFPDLHSELNLSSLELGDSALYFCASSVYPTGRGGNTIYFGEGSWLTVV.

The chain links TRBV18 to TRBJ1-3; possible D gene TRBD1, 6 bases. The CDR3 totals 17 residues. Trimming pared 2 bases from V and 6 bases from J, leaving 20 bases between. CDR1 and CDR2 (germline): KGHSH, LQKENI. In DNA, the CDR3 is TGTGCCAGCTCACCAAGGATGGGGGCGACAAAAGAAAACACCATATATTTT. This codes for CASSPRMGATKENTIYF.

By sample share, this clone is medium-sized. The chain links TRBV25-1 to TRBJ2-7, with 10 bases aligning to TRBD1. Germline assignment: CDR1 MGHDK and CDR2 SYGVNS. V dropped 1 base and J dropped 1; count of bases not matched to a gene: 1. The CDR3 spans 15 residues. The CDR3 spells CASSEWTGGSYEQYF. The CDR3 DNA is TGTGCCAGCAGTGAATGGACAGGGGGGTCCTACGAGCAGTACTTC.

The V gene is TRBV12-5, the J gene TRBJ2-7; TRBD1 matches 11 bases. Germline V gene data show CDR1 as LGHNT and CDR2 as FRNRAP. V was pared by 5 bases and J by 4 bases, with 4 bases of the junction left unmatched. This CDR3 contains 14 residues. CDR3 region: CASGAGTGGYEQYF. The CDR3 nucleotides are TGTGCTAGTGGTGCCGGGACAGGGGGGTACGAGCAGTACTTC.

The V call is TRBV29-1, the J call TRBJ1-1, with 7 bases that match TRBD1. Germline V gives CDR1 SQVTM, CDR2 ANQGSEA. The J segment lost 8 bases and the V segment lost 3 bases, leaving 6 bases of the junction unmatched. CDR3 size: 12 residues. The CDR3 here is CSVDRGSSEAFF. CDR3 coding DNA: TGCAGCGTTGACAGGGGGTCATCGGAAGCTTTCTTT.

CDR3 residues: CASSESVLYGYTF. CDR3 nucleotides: TGTGCCAGCAGTGAGTCAGTGCTTTATGGCTACACCTTC. The J gene is TRBJ1-2, the V gene TRBV6-1, with D unclear. CDR1 is MNHNS and CDR2 is SASEGT in the germline V gene. Trimming removed 3 bases from V and 5 bases from J, with 10 bases in between. The CDR3 covers 13 residues.

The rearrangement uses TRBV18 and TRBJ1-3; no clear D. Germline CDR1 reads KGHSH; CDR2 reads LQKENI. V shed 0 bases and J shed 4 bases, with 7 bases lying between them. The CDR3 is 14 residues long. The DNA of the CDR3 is TGTGCCAGCTCACCACCAGGGAGGGGAAACACCATATATTTT. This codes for CASSPPGRGNTIYF.

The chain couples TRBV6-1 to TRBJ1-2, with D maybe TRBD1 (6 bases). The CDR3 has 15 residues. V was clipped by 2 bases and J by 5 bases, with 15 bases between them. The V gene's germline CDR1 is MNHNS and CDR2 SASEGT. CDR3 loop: CASSELGGDGYGYTF. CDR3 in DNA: TGTGCCAGCAGTGAACTAGGGGGGGACGGTTATGGCTACACCTTC.

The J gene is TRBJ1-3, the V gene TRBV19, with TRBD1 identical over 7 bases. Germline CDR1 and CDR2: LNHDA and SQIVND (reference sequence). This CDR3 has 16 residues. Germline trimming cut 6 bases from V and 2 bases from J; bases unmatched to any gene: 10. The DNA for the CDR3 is TGTGCCAGTAGCATACCGGGACAGACCACTGGAAACACCATATATTTT. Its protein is CASSIPGQTTGNTIYF.